A single sample is the source of the 17 T cell receptor beta chains below, sequenced in a study of blood T cells in healthy people across ages. The second PCR ran about 6 to 12 cycles with a sample-barcoded 5' primer and J-beta primers. TCRdb re-called the 5' RACE reads with MiXCR, one entry per CDR3 protein. The sample lists 1 million or so distinct CDR3 sequences, more than 40% occurring once. Material: blood. These TCRs come from a woman in her sixties or seventies in good health.

This chain links TRBV5-4 with TRBJ2-1, with D hard to call. The V gene's germline CDR1 is SGHNT and CDR2 YYREEE (reference sequence). The CDR3 spans 11 residues. The V end lost 2 bases, the J end lost 8 bases, and 5 bases lay between the germline ends. The CDR3 bases are TGTGCCAGCAGCTTTGCCGATGAGCAGTTCTTC. Translation gives CASSFADEQFF. The full variable domain, completed using reference TRBV5-4 and TRBJ2-1, is ETGVTQSPTHLIKTRGQQVTLRCSSQSGHNTVSWYQQALGQGPQFIFQYYREEENGRGNFPPRFSGLQFPNYSSELNVNALELDDSALYLCASSFADEQFFGPGTRLTVL.

This clonotype was counted once. The chain joins TRBV4-2 to TRBJ2-1, with D tentatively TRBD1 (8 bases). V was clipped by 0 bases and J by 9 bases, with 18 bases between them. This CDR3 spans 16 amino acids. Looked up from germline, CDR1 is LGHNA and CDR2 is YNFKEQ. For the CDR3, the DNA is TGTGCCAGCAGCCAAGATGGTGCACAGGGGGGGAGTGAGCAGTTCTTC. It specifies CASSQDGAQGGSEQFF.

The chain has TRBV29-1 and TRBJ1-5; TRBD1 might be the D (6 bases). There are 16 residues in the CDR3. CDR1 SQVTM and CDR2 ANQGSEA come from the germline V gene. V gave up 7 bases and J gave up 5 bases, with 24 bases separating them. In DNA, the CDR3 is TGCAGCGCGCTGACCCCAGGGGTGGGTAGGGATCAGCCCCAGCATTTT. Protein sequence: CSALTPGVGRDQPQHF.

The rearrangement joins TRBV5-1 to TRBJ2-7, with D tentatively TRBD1 (6 bases). The CDR3 has 14 amino acids. Germline CDR1 SGHRS, CDR2 YFSETQ. Trimming shortened V by 4 bases and J by 3 bases, and 14 bases separated the two germline ends. The CDR3 sequence is CASSAKTGSYEQYF. The CDR3 bases are TGCGCCAGCAGCGCGAAAACAGGGAGCTACGAGCAGTACTTC.

V gene TRBV20-1 combines with J gene TRBJ2-4, with D possibly matching TRBD1 (6 bases). Trimming took off 1 base at V and 13 bases at J, with 20 bases between the two ends. Germline loops: CDR1 DFQATT, CDR2 SNEGSKA (reference sequence). The CDR3 extends over 14 amino acids. The CDR3: CSARVQGTKGEQYF. CDR3 bases: TGCAGTGCTAGAGTTCAAGGGACAAAAGGGGAGCAGTACTTC.

The chain employs TRBV12-3 or TRBV12-4 and TRBJ1-5; no firm D call. This CDR3 spans 15 amino acids. The ends were cut back, 2 bases at V and 2 bases at J, with 10 bases in the middle. The DNA for the CDR3 is TGTGCCAGCAGTTTAATGGCAGGTGGCAATCAGCCCCAGCATTTT. It codes for CASSLMAGGNQPQHF.

The chain employs TRBV24-1 and TRBJ2-5; 7 bases line up with TRBD1. Germline V gene sequence: CDR1 KGHDR, CDR2 SFDVKD. This CDR3 region has 15 residues. V lost 2 bases to trimming and J lost 2 bases; unmatched junction nucleotides: 4. CDR3 bases: TGTGCCACCAGTGATTCGACAGGGAGACAAGAGACCCAGTACTTC. This gives the protein CATSDSTGRQETQYF.

This CDR3 reads CSAREPAGGPYNEQFF. The CDR3 DNA follows: TGCAGTGCTAGAGAGCCAGCGGGAGGGCCCTACAATGAGCAGTTCTTC. The rearrangement uses TRBV20-1 and TRBJ2-1, with 10 bases that match TRBD2. V lost 0 bases, J lost 2 bases, and 4 bases stayed unmatched. The CDR3 loop spans 16 amino acids. The V gene's germline CDR1 is DFQATT and CDR2 SNEGSKA (reference sequence).

The chain links TRBV21-1 to TRBJ2-7; TRBD1 is the table's D call and was not checked against the DNA. TRBV21-1 is given as a pseudogene. The length of the CDR3 is 17 residues. CDR3 sequence: CASSKEVRQGGSYEQYF. In DNA, the CDR3 is TGTGCCAGCAGCAAAGAGGTGCGTCAGGGCGGTTCCTACGAGCAGTACTTC.

The count of this clonotype is one. This sequence joins TRBV12-3 or TRBV12-4 and TRBJ1-5; maybe TRBD1 (5 bases). Trimming removed 5 bases at V and 3 bases at J, with 14 bases between. The CDR3 runs 15 residues. Here the CDR3 reads CASSPPRDLNQPQHF. Here the CDR3 DNA reads TGTGCCAGCAGTCCCCCCCGGGACCTCAATCAGCCCCAGCATTTT.

V usage is TRBV20-1 and J usage is TRBJ1-2; tentatively, D is TRBD1 (5 bases). Trimming stripped 0 bases from V and 3 bases from J, with 8 bases between. This CDR3 has 13 amino acids. The V gene's germline CDR1 is DFQATT and CDR2 SNEGSKA (reference sequence). CDR3 sequence: CSARDWGDYGYTF. In DNA form, the CDR3 reads TGCAGTGCTAGAGATTGGGGGGACTATGGCTACACCTTC.

The chain employs TRBV20-1 and TRBJ2-5, with 10 positions matching TRBD2. V gave up 1 base and J gave up 11 bases; unmatched junction bases: 13. The CDR3 loop spans 15 amino acids. From germline, CDR1 is DFQATT and CDR2 SNEGSKA (reference sequence). The chain's CDR3 is CSARGVAGGRNEQYF. CDR3 coding DNA: TGCAGTGCTAGAGGGGTAGCGGGAGGTCGGAATGAGCAGTACTTC.

Remarks on this clonotype: One end of the junction fails to match germline, which may point to a read error. The V gene is TRBV20-1, the J gene TRBJ2-7; D gene unclear. The CDR3 extends over 13 amino acids. Germline values: CDR1 DFQATT, CDR2 SNEGSKA (reference sequence). The CDR3 region has the DNA TGCAGTGCTCCCAGGACGTCCGGCGACGAGCAGTATTTC. The encoded protein is CSAPRTSGDEQYF.

A few counts support this clonotype. J is TRBJ1-2 and V is TRBV27; possibly TRBD1 for D (5 bases). This CDR3 contains 15 residues. The V end lost 5 bases, the J end lost 5 bases, and 18 bases lay between the germline ends. CDR1 and CDR2 from the germline V gene are MNHEY and SMNVEV (reference sequence). In DNA form, the CDR3 reads TGTGCCAGCAGTCGAGCGGCCGCGACAGCATATGGCTACACCTTC. This encodes CASSRAAATAYGYTF.

The V gene is TRBV27, the J gene TRBJ2-3, with D unclear. V lost 2 bases and J lost 1, with 10 bases in between. Germline-derived CDR1 and CDR2 are MNHEY and SMNVEV (reference sequence). The CDR3 contains 15 residues. The CDR3 spells CASSLSSFGTDTQYF. CDR3 DNA: TGTGCCAGCAGTTTAAGTAGCTTTGGCACAGATACGCAGTATTTT.

This clonotype showed up just a few times. The J gene is TRBJ1-2, the V gene TRBV27; 10 bases line up with TRBD1. The CDR3 has 15 residues. CDR1 and CDR2 from the germline V gene are MNHEY and SMNVEV (reference sequence). The ends lost 5 bases at V and 5 bases at J; junction bases unmatched: 8. The CDR3 coding sequence is TGTGCCAGCAGTCCGGGACAGGGGAGAAATTATGGCTACACCTTC. Translated, it gives CASSPGQGRNYGYTF.

The chain employs TRBV6-5 and TRBJ1-2; D unresolved. V lost 7 bases and J 4 bases, leaving 13 bases between the germline ends. CDR1 is MNHEY, CDR2 SVGAGI, per germline. This CDR3 spans 13 amino acids. The CDR3 sequence: CASTSPTLYGYTF. The CDR3 coding sequence is TGTGCCAGCACTAGCCCGACGCTCTATGGCTACACCTTC.